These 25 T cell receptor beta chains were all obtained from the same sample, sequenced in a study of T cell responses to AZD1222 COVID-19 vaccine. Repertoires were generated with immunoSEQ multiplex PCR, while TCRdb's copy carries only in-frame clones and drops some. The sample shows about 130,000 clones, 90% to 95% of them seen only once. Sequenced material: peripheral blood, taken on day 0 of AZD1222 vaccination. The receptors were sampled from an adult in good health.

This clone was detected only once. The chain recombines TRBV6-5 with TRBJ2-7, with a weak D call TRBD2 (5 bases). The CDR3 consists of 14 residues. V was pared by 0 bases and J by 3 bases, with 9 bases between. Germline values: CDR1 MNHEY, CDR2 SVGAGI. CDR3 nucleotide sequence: TGTGCCAGCAGTTACTCCGGACGGGACTACGAGCAGTACTTC. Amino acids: CASSYSGRDYEQYF.

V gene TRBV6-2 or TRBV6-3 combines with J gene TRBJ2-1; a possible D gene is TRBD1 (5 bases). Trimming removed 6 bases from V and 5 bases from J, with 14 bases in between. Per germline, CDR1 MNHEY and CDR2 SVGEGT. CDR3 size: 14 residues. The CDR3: CASSRGALNNEQFF. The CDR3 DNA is TGTGCCAGCAGCCGTGGGGCACTCAACAATGAGCAGTTCTTC.

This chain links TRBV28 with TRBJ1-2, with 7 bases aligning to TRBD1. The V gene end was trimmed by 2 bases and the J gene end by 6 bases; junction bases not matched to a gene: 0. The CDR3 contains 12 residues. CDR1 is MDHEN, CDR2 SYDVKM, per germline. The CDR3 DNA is TGTGCCAGCAGTTTAACAGGGGATGGCTACACCTTC. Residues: CASSLTGDGYTF.

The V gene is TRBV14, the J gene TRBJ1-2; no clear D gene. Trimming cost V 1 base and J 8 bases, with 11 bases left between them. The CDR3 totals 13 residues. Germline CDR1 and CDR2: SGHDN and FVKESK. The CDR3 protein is CASSQALVLGYTF. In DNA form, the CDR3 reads TGTGCCAGCAGCCAAGCCTTGGTTTTGGGCTACACCTTC.

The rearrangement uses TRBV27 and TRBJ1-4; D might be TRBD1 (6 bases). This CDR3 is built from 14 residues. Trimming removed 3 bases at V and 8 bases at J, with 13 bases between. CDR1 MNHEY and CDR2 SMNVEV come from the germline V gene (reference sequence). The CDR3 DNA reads TGTGCCAGCAGTTTCGGGGGGCGCGGGGAAAAACTGTTTTTT. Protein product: CASSFGGRGEKLFF.

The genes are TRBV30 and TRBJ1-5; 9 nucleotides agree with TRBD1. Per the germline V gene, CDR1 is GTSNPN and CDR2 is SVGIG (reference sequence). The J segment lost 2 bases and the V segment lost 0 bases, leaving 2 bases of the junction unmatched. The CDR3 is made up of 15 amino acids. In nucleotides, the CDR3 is TGTGCCTGGAGTGTAGGGGACAGGGGCAATCAGCCCCAGCATTTT. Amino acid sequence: CAWSVGDRGNQPQHF.

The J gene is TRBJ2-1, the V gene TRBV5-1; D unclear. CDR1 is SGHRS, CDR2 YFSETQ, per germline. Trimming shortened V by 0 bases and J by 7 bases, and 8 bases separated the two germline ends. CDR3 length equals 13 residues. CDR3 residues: CASSLAVVNEQFF. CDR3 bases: TGCGCCAGCAGCTTGGCGGTAGTGAATGAGCAGTTCTTC. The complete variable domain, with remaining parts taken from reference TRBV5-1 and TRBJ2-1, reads KAGVTQTPRYLIKTRGQQVTLSCSPISGHRSVSWYQQTPGQGLQFLFEYFSETQRNKGNFPGRFSGRQFSNSRSEMNVSTLELGDSALYLCASSLAVVNEQFFGPGTRLTVL.

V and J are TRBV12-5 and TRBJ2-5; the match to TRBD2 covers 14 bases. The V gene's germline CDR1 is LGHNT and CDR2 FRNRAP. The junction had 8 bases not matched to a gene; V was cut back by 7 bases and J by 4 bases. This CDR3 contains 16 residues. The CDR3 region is CASASGLAGGGETQYF. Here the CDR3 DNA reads TGTGCTAGTGCCTCAGGACTAGCGGGAGGCGGAGAGACCCAGTACTTC. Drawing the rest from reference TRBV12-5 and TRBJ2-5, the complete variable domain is DARVTQTPRHKVTEMGQEVTMRCQPILGHNTVFWYRQTMMQGLELLAYFRNRAPLDDSGMPKDRFSAEMPDATLATLKIQPSEPRDSAVYFCASASGLAGGGETQYFGPGTRLLVL.

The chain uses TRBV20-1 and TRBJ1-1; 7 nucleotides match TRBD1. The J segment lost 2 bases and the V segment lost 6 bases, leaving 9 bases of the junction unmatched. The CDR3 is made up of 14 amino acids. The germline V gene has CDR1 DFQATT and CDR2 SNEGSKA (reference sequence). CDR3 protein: CSASSGTANTEAFF. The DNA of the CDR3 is TGCAGTGCCAGTTCTGGGACAGCAAACACTGAAGCTTTCTTT.

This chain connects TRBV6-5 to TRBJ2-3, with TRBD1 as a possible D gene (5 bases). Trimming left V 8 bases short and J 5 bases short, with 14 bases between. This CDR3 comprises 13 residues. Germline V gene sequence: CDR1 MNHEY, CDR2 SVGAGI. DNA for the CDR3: TGTGCCAGCTCGGACACCTTCGGAGATACGCAGTATTTT. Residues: CASSDTFGDTQYF.

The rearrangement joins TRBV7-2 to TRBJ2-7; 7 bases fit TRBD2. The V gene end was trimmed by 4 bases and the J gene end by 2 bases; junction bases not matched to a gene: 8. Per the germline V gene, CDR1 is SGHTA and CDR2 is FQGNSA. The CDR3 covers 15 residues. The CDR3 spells CASSSTGGLPYEQYF. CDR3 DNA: TGTGCCAGCAGCTCCACGGGAGGCCTCCCCTACGAGCAGTACTTC. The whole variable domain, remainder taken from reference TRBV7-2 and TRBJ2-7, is GAGVSQSPSNKVTEKGKDVELRCDPISGHTALYWYRQSLGQGLEFLIYFQGNSAPDKSGLPSDRFSAERTGGSVSTLTIQRTQQEDSAVYLCASSSTGGLPYEQYFGPGTRLTVT.

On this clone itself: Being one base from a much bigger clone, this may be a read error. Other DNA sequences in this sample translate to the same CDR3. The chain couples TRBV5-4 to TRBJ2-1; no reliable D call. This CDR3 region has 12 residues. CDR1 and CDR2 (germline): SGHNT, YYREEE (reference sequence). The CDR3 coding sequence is TGTGCCAGCAGTTTGGACGTTAATGAGCAGTTCTTC. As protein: CASSLDVNEQFF.

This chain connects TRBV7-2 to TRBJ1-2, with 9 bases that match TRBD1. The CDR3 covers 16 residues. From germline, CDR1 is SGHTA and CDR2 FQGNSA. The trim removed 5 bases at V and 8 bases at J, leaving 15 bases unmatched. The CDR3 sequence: CASSLYPGTGFRGYTF. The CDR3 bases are TGTGCCAGCAGCCTCTATCCTGGGACAGGGTTTCGCGGCTACACCTTC.

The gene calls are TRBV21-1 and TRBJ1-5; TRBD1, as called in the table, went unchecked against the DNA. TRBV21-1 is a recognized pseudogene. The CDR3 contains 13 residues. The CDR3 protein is CASSDRNYQPQHF. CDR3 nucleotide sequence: TGTGCCAGCAGCGACAGGAATTATCAGCCCCAGCATTTT.

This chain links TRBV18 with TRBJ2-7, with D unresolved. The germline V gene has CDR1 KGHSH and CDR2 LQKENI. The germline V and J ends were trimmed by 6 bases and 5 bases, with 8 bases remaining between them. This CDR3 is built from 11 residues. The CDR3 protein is CASSPSHEQYF. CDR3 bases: TGTGCCAGCTCCCCTTCACACGAGCAGTACTTC.

CDR3 sequence (DNA): TGTGCCAGCAGCTTAGTGGTAGCGGGAGGGGAGCAGTTCTTC. This translates into CASSLVVAGGEQFF. The chain is built from TRBV7-2 and TRBJ2-1; 11 nucleotides align to TRBD2. The V and J ends lost 1 base and 10 bases, in that order; junction bases with no gene match: 3. Per the germline V gene, CDR1 is SGHTA and CDR2 is FQGNSA. This CDR3 has 14 amino acids.

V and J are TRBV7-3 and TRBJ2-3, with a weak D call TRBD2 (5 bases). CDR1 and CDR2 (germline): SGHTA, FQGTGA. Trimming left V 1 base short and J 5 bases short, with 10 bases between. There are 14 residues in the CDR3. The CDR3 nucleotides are TGTGCCAGCAGCTTAATCGGCCGGGGAGATACGCAGTATTTT. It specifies CASSLIGRGDTQYF.

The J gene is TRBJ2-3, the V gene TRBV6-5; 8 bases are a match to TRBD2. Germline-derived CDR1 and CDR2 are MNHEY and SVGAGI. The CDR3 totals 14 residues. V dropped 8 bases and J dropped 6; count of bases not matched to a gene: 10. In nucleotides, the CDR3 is TGTGCCAGCGCCACTAGCGGAGTGTGGGATACGCAGTATTTT. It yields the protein CASATSGVWDTQYF.

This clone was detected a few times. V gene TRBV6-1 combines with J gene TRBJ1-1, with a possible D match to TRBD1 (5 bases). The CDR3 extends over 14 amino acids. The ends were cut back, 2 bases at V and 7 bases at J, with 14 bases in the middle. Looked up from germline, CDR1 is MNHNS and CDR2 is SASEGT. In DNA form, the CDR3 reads TGTGCCAGCAGTGAATTAGTGACAGCCGATGAAGCTTTCTTT. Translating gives CASSELVTADEAFF.

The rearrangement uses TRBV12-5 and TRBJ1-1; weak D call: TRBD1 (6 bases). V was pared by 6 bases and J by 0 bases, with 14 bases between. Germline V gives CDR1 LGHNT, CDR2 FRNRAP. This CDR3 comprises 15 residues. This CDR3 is CASGQRRDMNTEAFF. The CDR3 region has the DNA TGTGCTAGTGGGCAACGCAGGGACATGAACACTGAAGCTTTCTTT.

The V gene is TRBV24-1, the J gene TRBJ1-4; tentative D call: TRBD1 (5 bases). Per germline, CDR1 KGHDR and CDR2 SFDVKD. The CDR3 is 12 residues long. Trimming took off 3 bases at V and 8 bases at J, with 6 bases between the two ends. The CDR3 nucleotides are TGTGCCACCAGTGATCGGGGGGAAAAACTGTTTTTT. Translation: CATSDRGEKLFF.

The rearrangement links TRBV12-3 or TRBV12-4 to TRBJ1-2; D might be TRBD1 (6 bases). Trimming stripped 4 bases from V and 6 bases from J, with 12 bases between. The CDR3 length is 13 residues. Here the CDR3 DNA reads TGTGCCAGCAGTTGGGGGACATATGATGGCTACACCTTC. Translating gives CASSWGTYDGYTF.

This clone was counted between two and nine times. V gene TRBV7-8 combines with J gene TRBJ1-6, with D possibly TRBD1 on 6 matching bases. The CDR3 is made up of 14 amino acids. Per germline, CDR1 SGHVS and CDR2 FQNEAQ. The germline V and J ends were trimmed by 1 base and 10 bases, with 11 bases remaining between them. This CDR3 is CASSLDRVGSPLHF. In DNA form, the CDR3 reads TGTGCCAGCAGCTTAGACAGGGTGGGGTCACCCCTCCACTTT. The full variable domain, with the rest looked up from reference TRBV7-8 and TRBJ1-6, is GAGVSQSPRYKVAKRGQDVALRCDPISGHVSLFWYQQALGQGPEFLTYFQNEAQLDKSGLPSDRFFAERPEGSVSTLKIQRTQQEDSAVYLCASSLDRVGSPLHFGNGTRLTVT.

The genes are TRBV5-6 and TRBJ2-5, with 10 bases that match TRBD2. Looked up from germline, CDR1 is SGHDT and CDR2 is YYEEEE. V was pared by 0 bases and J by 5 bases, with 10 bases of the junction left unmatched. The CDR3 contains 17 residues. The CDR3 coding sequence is TGTGCCAGCAGCTTGGCCTTTACTAGCGGGGTCGGGGAGACCCAGTACTTC. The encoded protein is CASSLAFTSGVGETQYF.

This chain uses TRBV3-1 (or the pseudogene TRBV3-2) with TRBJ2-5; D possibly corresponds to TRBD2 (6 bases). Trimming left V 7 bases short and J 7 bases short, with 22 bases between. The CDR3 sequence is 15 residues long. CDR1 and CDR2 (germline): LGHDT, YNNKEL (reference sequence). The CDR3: CASTLEPGTLGTQYF. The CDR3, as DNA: TGTGCCAGCACCCTCGAACCTGGGACTCTGGGGACCCAGTACTTC.